The rows below give T cell receptor beta chains drawn from one sample of a study of blood T cell repertoires in COVID-19. Repertoires were generated with immunoSEQ multiplex PCR, while TCRdb's copy carries only in-frame clones and drops some. This sample yields about 150,000 clones, of which around 91% are seen a single time; around 2.9% belongs to the top ten. The specimen was peripheral blood. The origin of the receptors is a woman in her fifties or sixties with active COVID-19. Both conserved end residues are part of each CDR3. The order of the fields is clone size, D gene, J gene, V gene, CDR3 protein, CDR3 DNA. A D gene is named only where the DNA matches it firmly. The listing skips clone size in some rows; elsewhere it reads once, few, many or a size class.

clone_size: once
d_call: TRBD1
j_call: TRBJ2-2
v_call: TRBV5-1
cdr3_aa: CASSPELGQINTGELFF
cdr3_nt: TGCGCCAGCAGCCCGGAGTTGGGACAGATAAACACCGGGGAGCTGTTTTTT

clone_size: few
d_call: -
j_call: TRBJ1-5
v_call: TRBV19
cdr3_aa: CASSIGSGEWSPQHF
cdr3_nt: TGTGCCAGTAGTATAGGATCGGGGGAATGGTCGCCCCAGCATTTT

clone_size: -
d_call: -
j_call: TRBJ2-4
v_call: TRBV9
cdr3_aa: CASSAWEKRHIQYF
cdr3_nt: TGTGCCAGCAGCGCGTGGGAGAAGCGGCACATTCAGTACTTC

clone_size: -
d_call: -
j_call: TRBJ2-2
v_call: TRBV5-6
cdr3_aa: CASSLGQLRGTGELFF
cdr3_nt: TGTGCCAGCAGCTTGGGGCAACTGCGGGGCACCGGGGAGCTGTTTTTT

clone_size: -
d_call: -
j_call: TRBJ1-1
v_call: TRBV29-1
cdr3_aa: CSVATGEAFF
cdr3_nt: TGCAGCGTTGCGACAGGTGAAGCTTTCTTT

clone_size: -
d_call: -
j_call: TRBJ1-6
v_call: TRBV5-8
cdr3_aa: CASSLRGNNSPLHF
cdr3_nt: TGTGCCAGCAGCTTACGGGGAAATAATTCACCCCTCCACTTT

clone_size: -
d_call: TRBD1
j_call: TRBJ2-7
v_call: TRBV7-2
cdr3_aa: CASSSHRGPSYEQYF
cdr3_nt: TGTGCCAGCAGCTCCCATAGGGGGCCCTCCTACGAGCAGTACTTC

clone_size: once
d_call: -
j_call: TRBJ1-4
v_call: TRBV28
cdr3_aa: CASSLTILWEKLFF
cdr3_nt: TGTGCCAGCAGTTTAACTATTCTGTGGGAAAAACTGTTTTTT

clone_size: -
d_call: TRBD2
j_call: TRBJ2-3
v_call: TRBV4-2
cdr3_aa: CASSQRGTGGVTDTQYF
cdr3_nt: TGTGCCAGCAGCCAAAGGGGAACGGGAGGCGTTACAGATACGCAGTATTTT

clone_size: -
d_call: TRBD2
j_call: TRBJ2-7
v_call: TRBV27
cdr3_aa: CASSRTGTSGAYEQYF
cdr3_nt: TGTGCCAGCAGTCGGACCGGGACTAGCGGGGCCTACGAGCAGTACTTC

clone_size: -
d_call: -
j_call: TRBJ2-7
v_call: TRBV10-3
cdr3_aa: CAISRGGGEQYF
cdr3_nt: TGTGCCATCAGTCGAGGGGGGGGCGAGCAGTACTTC

clone_size: -
d_call: -
j_call: TRBJ2-7
v_call: TRBV14
cdr3_aa: CASSQEAGGAYEQYF
cdr3_nt: TGTGCCAGCAGCCAAGAGGCCGGAGGGGCCTACGAGCAGTACTTC

clone_size: once
d_call: TRBD1
j_call: TRBJ2-2
v_call: TRBV25-1
cdr3_aa: CASSQKGRQGDTGELFF
cdr3_nt: TGTGCCAGCAGTCAGAAAGGTAGGCAGGGGGACACCGGGGAGCTGTTTTTT

clone_size: few
d_call: -
j_call: TRBJ1-2
v_call: TRBV27
cdr3_aa: CASSFSGNYGYTF
cdr3_nt: TGTGCCAGCAGTTTCTCGGGGAACTATGGCTACACCTTC

clone_size: -
d_call: TRBD2
j_call: TRBJ2-1
v_call: TRBV5-5
cdr3_aa: CASSMGLAGVNEQFF
cdr3_nt: TGTGCCAGCAGCATGGGACTAGCGGGAGTCAATGAGCAGTTCTTC

clone_size: -
d_call: TRBD1
j_call: TRBJ2-3
v_call: TRBV5-1
cdr3_aa: CASSWDSHTDTQYF
cdr3_nt: TGCGCCAGCAGCTGGGACAGCCACACAGATACGCAGTATTTT

clone_size: -
d_call: TRBD1
j_call: TRBJ1-1
v_call: TRBV28
cdr3_aa: CASSPPTAGGPEAFF
cdr3_nt: TGTGCCAGCAGTCCCCCCACGGCAGGGGGCCCTGAAGCTTTCTTT

clone_size: -
d_call: -
j_call: TRBJ2-3
v_call: TRBV11-2
cdr3_aa: CASSLGGNRVTDTQYF
cdr3_nt: TGTGCCAGCAGCTTAGGGGGGAACAGGGTGACAGATACGCAGTATTTT

clone_size: -
d_call: -
j_call: TRBJ1-5
v_call: TRBV15
cdr3_aa: CATSRDASGGRPQHF
cdr3_nt: TGTGCCACCAGCAGAGATGCATCGGGTGGAAGGCCCCAGCATTTT

clone_size: -
d_call: TRBD2
j_call: TRBJ2-7
v_call: TRBV7-6
cdr3_aa: CASSLVGASGRLSSYEQYF
cdr3_nt: TGTGCCAGCAGCTTAGTGGGGGCTAGCGGGAGGCTAAGCTCCTACGAGCAGTACTTC

clone_size: once
d_call: TRBD2
j_call: TRBJ2-5
v_call: TRBV3-1/TRBV3-2
cdr3_aa: CLRPAGLETQYF
cdr3_nt: TGTCTACGTCCAGCGGGATTGGAGACCCAGTACTTC

clone_size: -
d_call: -
j_call: TRBJ2-7
v_call: TRBV5-4
cdr3_aa: CASSPQGAYEQYF
cdr3_nt: TGTGCCAGCAGCCCTCAGGGCGCGTACGAGCAGTACTTC

clone_size: -
d_call: -
j_call: TRBJ2-1
v_call: TRBV18
cdr3_aa: CASSAGQSHNEQFF
cdr3_nt: TGTGCCAGCTCAGCCGGACAGTCCCACAATGAGCAGTTCTTC

clone_size: -
d_call: TRBD1
j_call: TRBJ1-1
v_call: TRBV6-5
cdr3_aa: CASSRQGARAEAFF
cdr3_nt: TGTGCCAGCAGTCGCCAGGGGGCGCGCGCTGAAGCTTTCTTT

clone_size: -
d_call: TRBD2
j_call: TRBJ2-1
v_call: TRBV6-1
cdr3_aa: CASSEIGWTSYNEQFF
cdr3_nt: TGTGCCAGCAGTGAAATCGGTTGGACTAGTTACAATGAGCAGTTCTTC

clone_size: -
d_call: TRBD2
j_call: TRBJ2-7
v_call: TRBV15
cdr3_aa: CATSVQREPYEQYF
cdr3_nt: TGTGCCACCAGCGTCCAGCGGGAGCCCTACGAGCAGTACTTC

clone_size: -
d_call: -
j_call: TRBJ1-1
v_call: TRBV7-9
cdr3_aa: CASSLGGERGGTEAFF
cdr3_nt: TGTGCCAGCAGCTTAGGAGGTGAGAGGGGAGGGACTGAAGCTTTCTTT

clone_size: -
d_call: TRBD2
j_call: TRBJ2-7
v_call: TRBV6-4
cdr3_aa: CASSDPGASGFYEQYF
cdr3_nt: TGTGCCAGCAGTGACCCCGGGGCTAGCGGATTCTACGAGCAGTACTTC

clone_size: once
d_call: -
j_call: TRBJ1-2
v_call: TRBV28
cdr3_aa: CASSLRGGRNYGYTF
cdr3_nt: TGTGCCAGCAGTTTACGCGGGGGGCGCAACTATGGCTACACCTTC

clone_size: -
d_call: -
j_call: TRBJ2-3
v_call: TRBV5-8
cdr3_aa: CASSSGRGLKNTDTQYF
cdr3_nt: TGTGCCAGCAGCTCGGGGCGGGGGCTGAAAAATACAGATACGCAGTATTTT

clone_size: -
d_call: TRBD2
j_call: TRBJ2-5
v_call: TRBV13
cdr3_aa: CASSLRTSGILRGETQYF
cdr3_nt: TGTGCCAGCAGCTTAAGGACTAGCGGGATCCTAAGGGGGGAGACCCAGTACTTC

clone_size: -
d_call: TRBD2
j_call: TRBJ2-1
v_call: TRBV7-9
cdr3_aa: CASSLPRRLGGSLNEQFF
cdr3_nt: TGTGCCAGCAGCTTACCCCGTCGACTGGGCGGGAGCCTCAATGAGCAGTTCTTC

clone_size: -
d_call: -
j_call: TRBJ2-3
v_call: TRBV4-3
cdr3_aa: CASSQDFREGTDTQYF
cdr3_nt: TGCGCCAGCAGCCAAGATTTCCGGGAAGGCACAGATACGCAGTATTTT

clone_size: -
d_call: -
j_call: TRBJ1-2
v_call: TRBV7-2
cdr3_aa: CASSPHGQPSSYGYTF
cdr3_nt: TGTGCCAGCAGCCCTCACGGACAGCCTTCATCCTATGGCTACACCTTC

clone_size: -
d_call: -
j_call: TRBJ2-1
v_call: TRBV28
cdr3_aa: CASSLWIADPYNEQFF
cdr3_nt: TGTGCCAGCAGTTTATGGATAGCGGATCCTTACAATGAGCAGTTCTTC

clone_size: -
d_call: -
j_call: TRBJ2-1
v_call: TRBV4-3
cdr3_aa: CASSQERRGDEQFF
cdr3_nt: TGCGCCAGCAGCCAAGAACGGCGCGGCGATGAGCAGTTCTTC

clone_size: -
d_call: TRBD2
j_call: TRBJ2-5
v_call: TRBV5-6
cdr3_aa: CASSLGVLAGQETQYF
cdr3_nt: TGTGCCAGCAGCTTGGGTGTACTAGCGGGCCAAGAGACCCAGTACTTC

clone_size: -
d_call: -
j_call: TRBJ1-3
v_call: TRBV3-1/TRBV3-2
cdr3_aa: CASSRGGSGNTIYF
cdr3_nt: TGTGCCAGCAGCCGAGGAGGCTCTGGAAACACCATATATTTT

clone_size: few
d_call: -
j_call: TRBJ2-7
v_call: TRBV6-2/TRBV6-3
cdr3_aa: CASSRPGLSYEQYF
cdr3_nt: TGTGCCAGCAGCCGCCCGGGACTCTCCTACGAGCAGTACTTC

clone_size: -
d_call: TRBD1
j_call: TRBJ1-6
v_call: TRBV5-3
cdr3_aa: CARSLTAGGKNSPLHF
cdr3_nt: TGTGCCAGAAGCTTGACGGCAGGGGGCAAAAATTCACCCCTCCACTTT

clone_size: -
d_call: TRBD1
j_call: TRBJ1-2
v_call: TRBV28
cdr3_aa: CASSSETGSYGYTF
cdr3_nt: TGTGCCAGCAGTTCAGAGACAGGGTCCTATGGCTACACCTTC

clone_size: medium-sized
d_call: -
j_call: TRBJ2-7
v_call: TRBV28
cdr3_aa: CASSNSGLSSYEQYF
cdr3_nt: TGTGCCAGCAGTAACAGCGGGCTGTCTTCCTACGAGCAGTACTTC

clone_size: once
d_call: -
j_call: TRBJ2-7
v_call: TRBV18
cdr3_aa: CASSPPARGHEQYF
cdr3_nt: TGTGCCAGCTCACCACCGGCCAGGGGCCACGAGCAGTACTTC

clone_size: -
d_call: -
j_call: TRBJ2-1
v_call: TRBV5-1
cdr3_aa: CASSLQAGGEQFF
cdr3_nt: TGCGCCAGCAGCTTGCAAGCGGGCGGTGAGCAGTTCTTC

clone_size: once
d_call: TRBD2
j_call: TRBJ2-7
v_call: TRBV29-1
cdr3_aa: CSVDGGSYEQYF
cdr3_nt: TGCAGCGTTGACGGGGGGAGCTACGAGCAGTACTTC

clone_size: -
d_call: TRBD2
j_call: TRBJ2-1
v_call: TRBV27
cdr3_aa: CASSLAGGQYNEQFF
cdr3_nt: TGTGCCAGCAGTTTAGCGGGAGGGCAATACAATGAGCAGTTCTTC

clone_size: -
d_call: TRBD1
j_call: TRBJ1-1
v_call: TRBV5-1
cdr3_aa: CASSNPTGTLNTEAFF
cdr3_nt: TGCGCCAGCAGCAACCCGACAGGGACCTTAAACACTGAAGCTTTCTTT

clone_size: -
d_call: -
j_call: TRBJ2-7
v_call: TRBV5-1
cdr3_aa: CASSLLGGDEQYF
cdr3_nt: TGCGCCAGCAGCTTGCTAGGGGGGGACGAGCAGTACTTC

clone_size: -
d_call: -
j_call: TRBJ2-3
v_call: TRBV5-1
cdr3_aa: CASSLASDTQYF
cdr3_nt: TGCGCCAGCAGCTTGGCGTCAGATACGCAGTATTTT

clone_size: -
d_call: -
j_call: TRBJ2-7
v_call: TRBV7-6
cdr3_aa: CASSLVIGTPTYEQYF
cdr3_nt: TGTGCCAGCAGCTTAGTTATAGGGACACCGACCTACGAGCAGTACTTC

clone_size: once
d_call: TRBD2
j_call: TRBJ2-3
v_call: TRBV10-1
cdr3_aa: CASSEFGGQGKTGRAADTQYF
cdr3_nt: TGCGCCAGCAGTGAGTTTGGGGGGCAGGGGAAGACCGGGAGGGCCGCAGATACGCAGTATTTT

clone_size: -
d_call: -
j_call: TRBJ2-6
v_call: TRBV3-1/TRBV3-2
cdr3_aa: CASSRSFSGANVLTF
cdr3_nt: TGTGCCAGCAGCCGTTCTTTTTCTGGGGCCAACGTCCTGACTTTC

clone_size: -
d_call: -
j_call: TRBJ2-3
v_call: TRBV28
cdr3_aa: CASIPVSLRGGRTDTQYF
cdr3_nt: TGTGCCAGCATTCCCGTTTCGCTCAGGGGCGGTAGGACAGATACGCAGTATTTT

clone_size: -
d_call: TRBD1
j_call: TRBJ1-6
v_call: TRBV30
cdr3_aa: CAWSGTGDSPLHF
cdr3_nt: TGTGCCTGGAGCGGGACAGGGGATTCACCCCTCCACTTT

clone_size: -
d_call: TRBD1
j_call: TRBJ2-2
v_call: TRBV4-3
cdr3_aa: CASSPDRVSGELFF
cdr3_nt: TGCGCCAGCAGCCCAGACAGGGTCTCCGGGGAGCTGTTTTTT